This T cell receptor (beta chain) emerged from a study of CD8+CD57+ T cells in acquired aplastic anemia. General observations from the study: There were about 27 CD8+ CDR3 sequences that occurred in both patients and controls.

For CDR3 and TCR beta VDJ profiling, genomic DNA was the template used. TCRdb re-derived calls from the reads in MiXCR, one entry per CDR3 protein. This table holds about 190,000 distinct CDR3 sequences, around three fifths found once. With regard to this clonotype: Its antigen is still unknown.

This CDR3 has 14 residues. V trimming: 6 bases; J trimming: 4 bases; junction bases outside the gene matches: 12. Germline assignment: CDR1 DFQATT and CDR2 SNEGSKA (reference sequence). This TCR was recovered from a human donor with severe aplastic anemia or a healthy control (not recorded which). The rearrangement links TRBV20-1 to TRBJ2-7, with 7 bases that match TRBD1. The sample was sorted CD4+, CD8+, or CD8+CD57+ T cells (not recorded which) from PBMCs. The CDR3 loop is CSAAHGQARYEQYF. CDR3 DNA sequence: TGCAGTGCGGCCCACGGACAGGCTAGATACGAGCAGTACTTC.